The TCR beta chain described here comes from a study of STAT5B mutations in CD4+ large granular lymphocyte leukemia. The table came from immunoSEQ multiplex PCR; TCRdb's copy has only in-frame clones and leaves some out. The sample contains about 48,000 clones, roughly 70% of which appear only once. Germline V gene lookup returns CDR1 SGHTA and CDR2 FQGNSA. The CDR3 runs 15 residues. Unmatched junction bases numbered 3, after V lost 1 base and J lost 4 bases. The sequencing sample was made of CD4+ T cells from blood buffy coats. The sequence came from a human donor in good health. This chain joins TRBV7-2 and TRBJ2-1; TRBD2 matches 8 bases. For the CDR3, the DNA is TGTGCCAGCAGCTTAGATAGCGGGGAATACAATGAGCAGTTCTTC. This gives the protein CASSLDSGEYNEQFF. The full variable domain, rest sourced from reference TRBV7-2 and TRBJ2-1, is GAGVSQSPSNKVTEKGKDVELRCDPISGHTALYWYRQSLGQGLEFLIYFQGNSAPDKSGLPSDRFSAERTGGSVSTLTIQRTQQEDSAVYLCASSLDSGEYNEQFFGPGTRLTVL.